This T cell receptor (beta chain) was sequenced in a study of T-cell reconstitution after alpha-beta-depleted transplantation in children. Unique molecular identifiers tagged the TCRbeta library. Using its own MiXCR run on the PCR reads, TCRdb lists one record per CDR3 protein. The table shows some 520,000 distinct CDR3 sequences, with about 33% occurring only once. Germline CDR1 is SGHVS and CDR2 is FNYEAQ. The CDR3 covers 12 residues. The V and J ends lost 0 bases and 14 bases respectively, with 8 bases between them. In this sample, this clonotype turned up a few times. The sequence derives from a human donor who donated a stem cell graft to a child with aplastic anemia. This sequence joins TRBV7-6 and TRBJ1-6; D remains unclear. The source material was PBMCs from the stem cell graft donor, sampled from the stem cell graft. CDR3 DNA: TGTGCCAGCAGCTTAGCGACGGGAACCCTCCACTTT. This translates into CASSLATGTLHF.